A selection of T cell receptor beta chains follows, all from one sample in a study of T cell repertoires in cytomegalovirus infection. TCRdb analysed the reads with MiXCR anew, one entry per CDR3 protein. The table includes approximately 150,000 distinct CDR3 sequences, under 8.5% detected once. The material sequenced was PBMCs. All receptors derive from a human donor in good health (CMV status not recorded). Some clones in this sample may be carry-over from other donors' samples. CDR3s include the opening cysteine and the closing phenylalanine or tryptophan. D genes are given only for firm matches. Clone size is not always given. Where it is, it says once, few, many or a class for expanded clones.

clone size: NA
J gene: TRBJ2-5
D gene: NA
V gene: TRBV12-3/TRBV12-4
CDR3 protein: CASSPGHIRETQYF
CDR3 DNA: TGTGCCAGCAGTCCGGGACATATCAGAGAGACCCAGTACTTC

clone size: many
J gene: TRBJ1-5
D gene: NA
V gene: TRBV7-8
CDR3 protein: CASSLEQGYSNQPQHF
CDR3 DNA: TGTGCCAGCAGCTTAGAACAGGGTTACAGCAATCAGCCCCAGCATTTT

clone size: NA
J gene: TRBJ1-4
D gene: TRBD1
V gene: TRBV7-9
CDR3 protein: CASSSGQGIEKLFF
CDR3 DNA: TGTGCCAGCAGCTCCGGACAGGGGATTGAAAAACTGTTTTTT

clone size: few
J gene: TRBJ2-5
D gene: TRBD2
V gene: TRBV9
CDR3 protein: CASSVGGVGETQYF
CDR3 DNA: TGTGCCAGCAGCGTCGGGGGGGTTGGGGAGACCCAGTACTTC

clone size: NA
J gene: TRBJ2-1
D gene: NA
V gene: TRBV30
CDR3 protein: CAWKRGYHNEQFF
CDR3 DNA: TGTGCCTGGAAGCGCGGCTATCACAATGAGCAGTTCTTC

clone size: many
J gene: TRBJ2-5
D gene: NA
V gene: TRBV11-2
CDR3 protein: CASSLALRDRIQETQYF
CDR3 DNA: TGTGCCAGCAGCTTAGCTTTGCGGGACAGAATACAAGAGACCCAGTACTTC

clone size: many
J gene: TRBJ2-3
D gene: NA
V gene: TRBV7-2
CDR3 protein: CASSLVPGTQYF
CDR3 DNA: TGTGCCAGCAGCTTAGTGCCAGGAACGCAGTATTTT

clone size: many
J gene: TRBJ2-1
D gene: TRBD2
V gene: TRBV7-2
CDR3 protein: CASSLRGGGARNEQFF
CDR3 DNA: TGTGCCAGCAGCTTAAGGGGCGGGGGGGCGAGAAATGAGCAGTTCTTC

clone size: many
J gene: TRBJ2-3
D gene: NA
V gene: TRBV24-1
CDR3 protein: CATSDPRRTSTDTQYF
CDR3 DNA: TGTGCCACCAGTGATCCCCGGCGGACTAGCACAGATACGCAGTATTTT

clone size: many
J gene: TRBJ1-2
D gene: NA
V gene: TRBV19
CDR3 protein: CASSRNREGGYTF
CDR3 DNA: TGTGCCAGTAGTCGGAACAGGGAGGGTGGCTACACCTTC

clone size: many
J gene: TRBJ1-2
D gene: NA
V gene: TRBV7-2
CDR3 protein: CASSLGRTNYGYTF
CDR3 DNA: TGTGCCAGCAGCTTAGGCAGGACTAACTATGGCTACACCTTC

clone size: few
J gene: TRBJ2-1
D gene: TRBD2
V gene: TRBV19
CDR3 protein: CASSPRSSGGPAEQFF
CDR3 DNA: TGTGCCAGTAGTCCTAGGTCTAGCGGGGGACCAGCGGAGCAGTTCTTC

clone size: few
J gene: TRBJ2-7
D gene: NA
V gene: TRBV20-1
CDR3 protein: CSARDQGPYEQYF
CDR3 DNA: TGCAGTGCTAGAGATCAGGGACCCTACGAGCAGTACTTC

clone size: NA
J gene: TRBJ2-6
D gene: NA
V gene: TRBV9
CDR3 protein: CASSVGSSGANVLTF
CDR3 DNA: TGTGCCAGCAGCGTCGGGAGCTCTGGGGCCAACGTCCTGACTTTC

clone size: many
J gene: TRBJ1-1
D gene: TRBD1
V gene: TRBV19
CDR3 protein: CASSTWTGNTEAFF
CDR3 DNA: TGTGCCAGTAGTACATGGACAGGCAACACTGAAGCTTTCTTT

clone size: many
J gene: TRBJ1-1
D gene: TRBD1
V gene: TRBV6-6
CDR3 protein: CASSTWDRLNTEAFF
CDR3 DNA: TGTGCCAGCAGCACGTGGGACAGGCTGAACACTGAAGCTTTCTTT

clone size: many
J gene: TRBJ1-2
D gene: NA
V gene: TRBV7-2
CDR3 protein: CASSLGRTIPWGYTF
CDR3 DNA: TGTGCCAGCAGCCTCGGCCGTACAATTCCCTGGGGCTACACCTTC

clone size: NA
J gene: TRBJ2-1
D gene: TRBD1
V gene: TRBV11-3
CDR3 protein: CASSPTTGPGNEQFF
CDR3 DNA: TGTGCCAGCAGCCCGACGACAGGGCCAGGCAATGAGCAGTTCTTC

clone size: few
J gene: TRBJ1-5
D gene: TRBD1
V gene: TRBV12-3/TRBV12-4
CDR3 protein: CASSLQGQGNQPQHF
CDR3 DNA: TGTGCCAGCAGTCTCCAGGGACAGGGCAATCAGCCCCAGCATTTT

clone size: many
J gene: TRBJ1-6
D gene: TRBD1
V gene: TRBV12-3/TRBV12-4
CDR3 protein: CASGLTGANSPLHF
CDR3 DNA: TGTGCCAGCGGGCTGACAGGGGCGAATTCACCCCTCCACTTT

clone size: NA
J gene: TRBJ1-4
D gene: NA
V gene: TRBV6-2/TRBV6-3
CDR3 protein: CASSPDEGAGEKLFF
CDR3 DNA: TGTGCCAGCAGTCCCGATGAGGGCGCCGGGGAAAAACTGTTTTTT

clone size: NA
J gene: TRBJ2-5
D gene: NA
V gene: TRBV6-2/TRBV6-3
CDR3 protein: CASSYPETQYF
CDR3 DNA: TGTGCCAGCAGTTATCCAGAGACCCAGTACTTC

clone size: many
J gene: TRBJ1-1
D gene: TRBD1
V gene: TRBV7-9
CDR3 protein: CASRGDRASGNTEAFF
CDR3 DNA: TGTGCCAGCAGGGGGGACAGGGCCTCGGGGAACACTGAAGCTTTCTTT

clone size: many
J gene: TRBJ2-3
D gene: NA
V gene: TRBV7-3
CDR3 protein: CASSLQGGTDTQYF
CDR3 DNA: TGTGCCAGCAGCTTGCAGGGGGGGACAGATACGCAGTATTTT

clone size: many
J gene: TRBJ1-5
D gene: NA
V gene: TRBV2
CDR3 protein: CASREGQNSNQPQHF
CDR3 DNA: TGTGCCAGCAGGGAAGGACAGAATAGCAATCAGCCCCAGCATTTT

clone size: many
J gene: TRBJ2-1
D gene: NA
V gene: TRBV4-3
CDR3 protein: CASSQDLAGRGEQFF
CDR3 DNA: TGCGCCAGCAGCCAAGATCTTGCGGGCCGGGGTGAGCAGTTCTTC

clone size: NA
J gene: TRBJ2-1
D gene: TRBD2
V gene: TRBV20-1
CDR3 protein: CSARVRLAGGAPYNEQFF
CDR3 DNA: TGCAGTGCTAGAGTTAGACTAGCGGGCGGGGCCCCCTACAATGAGCAGTTCTTC

clone size: NA
J gene: TRBJ2-7
D gene: NA
V gene: TRBV11-1
CDR3 protein: CASSLAHSMSYEQYF
CDR3 DNA: TGTGCCAGCAGCTTAGCCCATTCGATGTCCTACGAGCAGTACTTC

clone size: many
J gene: TRBJ2-1
D gene: NA
V gene: TRBV20-1
CDR3 protein: CSSWRTRRDNEQFF
CDR3 DNA: TGCTCTTCCTGGAGGACTCGAAGAGACAATGAGCAGTTCTTC

clone size: many
J gene: TRBJ2-7
D gene: TRBD1
V gene: TRBV7-8
CDR3 protein: CASSESLTGGGRYEQYF
CDR3 DNA: TGTGCCAGCAGCGAATCCCTTACAGGGGGCGGGCGGTACGAGCAGTACTTC

clone size: many
J gene: TRBJ2-3
D gene: NA
V gene: TRBV20-1
CDR3 protein: CSAWGGGTDTQYF
CDR3 DNA: TGCAGTGCCTGGGGCGGGGGCACAGATACGCAGTATTTT

clone size: NA
J gene: TRBJ2-1
D gene: TRBD2
V gene: TRBV4-1
CDR3 protein: CASSQPTSGKQFF
CDR3 DNA: TGCGCCAGCAGCCAACCGACTAGCGGGAAGCAGTTCTTC

clone size: many
J gene: TRBJ2-4
D gene: NA
V gene: TRBV15
CDR3 protein: CATSRADGRNIQYF
CDR3 DNA: TGTGCCACCAGCAGAGCTGATGGGAGGAACATTCAGTACTTC

clone size: many
J gene: TRBJ2-7
D gene: TRBD1
V gene: TRBV7-2
CDR3 protein: CASSLDRDRVNEQYF
CDR3 DNA: TGTGCCAGCAGCTTAGACCGGGACAGGGTGAACGAGCAGTACTTC

clone size: NA
J gene: TRBJ1-2
D gene: TRBD1
V gene: TRBV7-8
CDR3 protein: CASSLGDRTNYGYTF
CDR3 DNA: TGTGCCAGCAGCTTAGGGGACAGGACTAACTATGGCTACACCTTC

clone size: many
J gene: TRBJ2-7
D gene: NA
V gene: TRBV12-3/TRBV12-4
CDR3 protein: CATMRPKTGFLSYEQYF
CDR3 DNA: TGTGCCACCATGAGACCCAAAACAGGGTTTCTTTCTTACGAGCAGTACTTC

clone size: many
J gene: TRBJ1-1
D gene: NA
V gene: TRBV7-9
CDR3 protein: CASSSGGLYTEAFF
CDR3 DNA: TGTGCCAGCAGCTCGGGGGGGCTGTACACTGAAGCTTTCTTT

clone size: NA
J gene: TRBJ1-1
D gene: NA
V gene: TRBV12-3/TRBV12-4
CDR3 protein: CASSFGGVAFF
CDR3 DNA: TGTGCCAGCAGTTTCGGGGGTGTAGCTTTCTTT

clone size: NA
J gene: TRBJ1-5
D gene: NA
V gene: TRBV28
CDR3 protein: CASPGTEPQHF
CDR3 DNA: TGTGCCAGCCCAGGGACCGAGCCCCAGCATTTT

clone size: few
J gene: TRBJ1-3
D gene: NA
V gene: TRBV19
CDR3 protein: CASSTPWTTVSGNTIYF
CDR3 DNA: TGTGCCAGTAGTACACCATGGACGACGGTCTCTGGAAACACCATATATTTT

clone size: few
J gene: TRBJ2-5
D gene: TRBD1
V gene: TRBV5-1
CDR3 protein: CASSEGQGAFSETQYF
CDR3 DNA: TGCGCCAGCAGCGAGGGACAGGGGGCTTTCTCGGAGACCCAGTACTTC

clone size: many
J gene: TRBJ2-5
D gene: NA
V gene: TRBV7-2
CDR3 protein: CASSSTGETQYF
CDR3 DNA: TGTGCCAGCAGCTCCACCGGAGAGACCCAGTACTTC

clone size: many
J gene: TRBJ2-7
D gene: NA
V gene: TRBV29-1
CDR3 protein: CSVVGARGEQYF
CDR3 DNA: TGCAGCGTTGTAGGTGCTCGGGGGGAGCAGTACTTC

clone size: NA
J gene: TRBJ2-3
D gene: NA
V gene: TRBV4-2
CDR3 protein: CASSRGVEDTQYF
CDR3 DNA: TGTGCCAGCAGCCGGGGGGTGGAAGATACGCAGTATTTT

clone size: many
J gene: TRBJ2-5
D gene: TRBD2
V gene: TRBV5-1
CDR3 protein: CASSLDAGGETQYF
CDR3 DNA: TGCGCCAGCAGCTTGGACGCGGGAGGAGAGACCCAGTACTTC

clone size: NA
J gene: TRBJ2-5
D gene: NA
V gene: TRBV20-1
CDR3 protein: CSASDPVSTQQETQYF
CDR3 DNA: TGCAGTGCTAGTGACCCTGTTTCAACTCAGCAAGAGACCCAGTACTTC

clone size: many
J gene: TRBJ1-2
D gene: NA
V gene: TRBV7-2
CDR3 protein: CASTRSLYGYTF
CDR3 DNA: TGTGCCAGCACCCGGTCCCTCTATGGCTACACCTTC

clone size: many
J gene: TRBJ1-6
D gene: NA
V gene: TRBV7-2
CDR3 protein: CASSPAGMHYNSPLHF
CDR3 DNA: TGTGCCAGCAGCCCAGCCGGGATGCACTATAATTCACCCCTCCACTTT